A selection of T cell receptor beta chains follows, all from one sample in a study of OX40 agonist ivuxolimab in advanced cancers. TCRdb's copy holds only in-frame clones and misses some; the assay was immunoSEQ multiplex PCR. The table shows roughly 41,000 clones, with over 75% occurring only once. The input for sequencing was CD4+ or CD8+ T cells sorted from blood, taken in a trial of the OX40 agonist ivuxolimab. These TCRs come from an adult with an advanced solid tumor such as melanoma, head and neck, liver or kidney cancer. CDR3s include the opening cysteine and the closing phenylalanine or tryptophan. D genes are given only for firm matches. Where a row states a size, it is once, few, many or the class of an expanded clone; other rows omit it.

CDR3 protein: CASSSLAGGVYNEQFF; D gene: TRBD2; clone size: NA; V gene: TRBV7-2
CDR3 protein: CASSNQGTGNTIYF; D gene: NA; clone size: NA; V gene: TRBV9
CDR3 protein: CASSPPQGGAYGQPQHF; D gene: TRBD1; clone size: NA; V gene: TRBV28
CDR3 protein: CASSKESAGTREAFF; D gene: NA; clone size: NA; V gene: TRBV7-6
CDR3 protein: CSVVLLGGTEAFF; D gene: NA; clone size: NA; V gene: TRBV29-1
CDR3 protein: CSVVGPQETQYF; D gene: NA; clone size: few; V gene: TRBV29-1
CDR3 protein: CASSIAPGARQYF; D gene: NA; clone size: NA; V gene: TRBV19
CDR3 protein: CASSQTGTSGSGEQFF; D gene: TRBD2; clone size: NA; V gene: TRBV6-4
CDR3 protein: CASSPRGSGGAETQYF; D gene: TRBD2; clone size: once; V gene: TRBV9
CDR3 protein: CASSLRNTETQYF; D gene: NA; clone size: NA; V gene: TRBV27
CDR3 protein: CASSADPGQGANEQFF; D gene: TRBD1; clone size: NA; V gene: TRBV9
CDR3 protein: CASSELGQRPDNEQFF; D gene: NA; clone size: NA; V gene: TRBV25-1
CDR3 protein: CASSFRRNTEAFF; D gene: NA; clone size: NA; V gene: TRBV7-3
CDR3 protein: CASSLAGNYGYTF; D gene: NA; clone size: NA; V gene: TRBV7-8
CDR3 protein: CASRHSYEQYF; D gene: NA; clone size: NA; V gene: TRBV6-5
CDR3 protein: CASSLYGSHYEQYF; D gene: NA; clone size: NA; V gene: TRBV7-2
CDR3 protein: CASSELTYEQYF; D gene: NA; clone size: NA; V gene: TRBV10-2
CDR3 protein: CASSLYGQGREQYF; D gene: TRBD1; clone size: NA; V gene: TRBV5-1
CDR3 protein: CASSQDSVGTGRSGASYEQYF; D gene: TRBD1; clone size: NA; V gene: TRBV4-3
CDR3 protein: CASSFGNTEAFF; D gene: NA; clone size: NA; V gene: TRBV25-1
CDR3 protein: CASREDGAGYNEQFF; D gene: NA; clone size: NA; V gene: TRBV5-1
CDR3 protein: CASSLTGMGTNEKLFF; D gene: NA; clone size: NA; V gene: TRBV28
CDR3 protein: CASSGQGLGQYF; D gene: NA; clone size: NA; V gene: TRBV2
CDR3 protein: CASMGLAEETQYF; D gene: TRBD2; clone size: NA; V gene: TRBV2
CDR3 protein: CASSLEGGRGPQYF; D gene: NA; clone size: NA; V gene: TRBV5-4
CDR3 protein: CASSLSGGYFYEQYF; D gene: TRBD2; clone size: NA; V gene: TRBV27
CDR3 protein: CSVDNQETQYF; D gene: NA; clone size: NA; V gene: TRBV29-1
CDR3 protein: CASSDPGSGGEKLFF; D gene: NA; clone size: NA; V gene: TRBV5-4
CDR3 protein: CASSLAQGAAFEQFF; D gene: TRBD1; clone size: NA; V gene: TRBV7-7
CDR3 protein: CASSLDVDSVHEQYF; D gene: NA; clone size: once; V gene: TRBV14
CDR3 protein: CASREYRGGEETQYF; D gene: NA; clone size: once; V gene: TRBV10-2